This T cell receptor beta chain was documented in a study of neurological immune-mediated disorders. Findings of the study overall: HTLV-1-associated myelopathy led in TCR clonal expansion, while multiple sclerosis ranked lowest, below healthy controls.

The controls, all healthy individuals, were blood bank volunteers in Maryland, USA. cDNA synthesis was performed by 5'RACE with 10-nucleotide random UMIs. TCRdb passed the 5' RACE reads through MiXCR, listing each CDR3 protein once. The table has 28,000 or so distinct CDR3 sequences, 15% seen once. Turning to this clonotype: Antigen specificity is unknown. It may be a read error: a sequence one base away is much more abundant.

The germline gives CDR1 MNHEY, CDR2 SVGEGT. Trimming left V 5 bases short and J 7 bases short, with 21 bases between. The CDR3 runs 15 residues. Sequenced material: PBMCs. The genes are TRBV6-2 or TRBV6-3 and TRBJ2-7, with D possibly matching TRBD2 (6 bases). This sequence was found in a man aged 65-85 years in good health. This CDR3 is CASSGGTSHTGEQYF. In nucleotides, the CDR3 is TGTGCCAGCAGTGGAGGGACTTCCCACACGGGTGAGCAGTACTTC.